The 3 T cell receptor beta chains below were found in one sample sequenced in a study of blood T cell repertoires in COVID-19. Method: immunoSEQ multiplex PCR; TCRdb's copy keeps in-frame clones and lacks some. Among about 130,000 clones listed, about 80% were seen once. Sequences were obtained from peripheral blood. These receptors all stem from a woman aged 80 or over with acute or convalescent COVID-19.

V usage is TRBV5-4 and J usage is TRBJ2-2, with D maybe TRBD1 (6 bases). Germline V gene sequence: CDR1 SGHNT, CDR2 YYREEE (reference sequence). The length of the CDR3 is 16 residues. With 0 bases removed from V and 1 base from J, the gap between germline ends came to 10 bases. The CDR3 bases are TGTGCCAGCAGCTTGGCGAGGGGGAGGAACACCGGGGAGCTGTTTTTT. Amino acid sequence: CASSLARGRNTGELFF. Looking up the rest from reference TRBV5-4 and TRBJ2-2 gives the full variable domain: ETGVTQSPTHLIKTRGQQVTLRCSSQSGHNTVSWYQQALGQGPQFIFQYYREEENGRGNFPPRFSGLQFPNYSSELNVNALELDDSALYLCASSLARGRNTGELFFGEGSRLTVL.

This rearrangement joins TRBV24-1 to TRBJ2-3; 7 bases match TRBD1. There are 12 residues in the CDR3. The J segment lost 3 bases and the V segment lost 9 bases, leaving 2 bases of the junction unmatched. Looked up from germline, CDR1 is KGHDR and CDR2 is SFDVKD. The CDR3: CATSTGTDTQYF. CDR3 sequence (DNA): TGTGCCACCTCGACAGGGACAGATACGCAGTATTTT.

V is TRBV7-3 and J is TRBJ2-5; 14 positions agree with TRBD2. V lost 5 bases and J lost 5; bases outside the gene matches: 4. The CDR3 totals 15 residues. CDR1 SGHTA and CDR2 FQGTGA come from the germline V gene. This chain's CDR3 is CASSKGLAGGETQYF. CDR3 sequence (DNA): TGTGCCAGCAGCAAAGGACTAGCGGGGGGTGAGACCCAGTACTTC.